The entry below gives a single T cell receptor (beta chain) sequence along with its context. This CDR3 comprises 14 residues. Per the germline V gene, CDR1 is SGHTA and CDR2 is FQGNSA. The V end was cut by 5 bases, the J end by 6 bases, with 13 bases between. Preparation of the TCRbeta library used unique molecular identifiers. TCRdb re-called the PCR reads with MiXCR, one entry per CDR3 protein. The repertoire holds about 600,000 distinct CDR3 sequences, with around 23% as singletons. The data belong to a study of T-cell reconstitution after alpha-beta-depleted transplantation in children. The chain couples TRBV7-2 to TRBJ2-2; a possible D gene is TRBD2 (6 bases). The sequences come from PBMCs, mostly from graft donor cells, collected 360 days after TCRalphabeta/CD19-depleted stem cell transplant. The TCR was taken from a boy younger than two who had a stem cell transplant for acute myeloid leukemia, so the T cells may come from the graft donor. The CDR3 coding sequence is TGTGCCAGCAGCCCGCTAGGCGGGGCCGGGGAGCTGTTTTTT. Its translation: CASSPLGGAGELFF.